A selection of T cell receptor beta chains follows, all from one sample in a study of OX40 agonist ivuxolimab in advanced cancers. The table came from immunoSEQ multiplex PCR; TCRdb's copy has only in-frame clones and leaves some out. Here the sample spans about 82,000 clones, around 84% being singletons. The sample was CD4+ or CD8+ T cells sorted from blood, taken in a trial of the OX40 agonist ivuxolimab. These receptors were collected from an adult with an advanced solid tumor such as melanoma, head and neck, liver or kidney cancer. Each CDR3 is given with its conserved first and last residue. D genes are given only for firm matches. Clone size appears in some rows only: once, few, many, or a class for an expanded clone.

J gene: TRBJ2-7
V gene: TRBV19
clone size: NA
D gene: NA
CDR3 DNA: TGTGCCAGTAGTATAGACGGACCTGCGGGATGGGGGTACGAGCAGTACTTC
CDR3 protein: CASSIDGPAGWGYEQYF

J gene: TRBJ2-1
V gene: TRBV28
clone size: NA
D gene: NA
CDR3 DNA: TGTGCCAGCAGCTCGGGACTTTACAATGAGCAGTTCTTC
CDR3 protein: CASSSGLYNEQFF

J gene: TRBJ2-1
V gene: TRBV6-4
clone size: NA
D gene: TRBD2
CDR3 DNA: TGTGCCAGCAGTGACTCTTTCCGGGGAGGGGATGAGCAGTTCTTC
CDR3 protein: CASSDSFRGGDEQFF

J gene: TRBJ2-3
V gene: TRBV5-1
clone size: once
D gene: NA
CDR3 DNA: TGCGCCAGCAGCTTATCTGGGGTCGGCACAGATACGCAGTATTTT
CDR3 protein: CASSLSGVGTDTQYF

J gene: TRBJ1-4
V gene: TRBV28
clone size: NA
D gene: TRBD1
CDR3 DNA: TGTGCCAGCAGTTCCGACAGGGGACAGGAGGAAAAACTGTTTTTT
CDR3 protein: CASSSDRGQEEKLFF

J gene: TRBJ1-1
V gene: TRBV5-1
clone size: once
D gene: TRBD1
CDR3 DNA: TGCGCCAGCAGCTTAGCAGGGGGCCTCGTGAACACTGAAGCTTTCTTT
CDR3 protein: CASSLAGGLVNTEAFF

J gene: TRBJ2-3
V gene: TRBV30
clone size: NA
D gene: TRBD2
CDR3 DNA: TGTGCCTGGAGTCTAGCGGGAGGGCGTTCAGATACGCAGTATTTT
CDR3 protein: CAWSLAGGRSDTQYF

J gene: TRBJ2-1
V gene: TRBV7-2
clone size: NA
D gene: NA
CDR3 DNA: TGTGCCAGCAGCATCGGGAGAGGACATGAGCAGTTCTTC
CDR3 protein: CASSIGRGHEQFF

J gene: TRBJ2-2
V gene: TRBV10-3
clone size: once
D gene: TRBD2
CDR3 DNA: TGTGCCATCAGCTCGAGCGGGAGTGGCACCGGGGAGCTGTTTTTT
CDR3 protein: CAISSSGSGTGELFF

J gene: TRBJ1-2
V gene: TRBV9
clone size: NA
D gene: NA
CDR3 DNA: TGTGCCAGCAGCCTCACAGAGAACTATGGCTACACCTTC
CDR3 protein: CASSLTENYGYTF

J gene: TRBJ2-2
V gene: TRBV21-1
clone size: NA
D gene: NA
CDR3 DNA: TGTGCCAGCAGCAAAGAGTTAGCGGGAGCGATGAACACCGGGGAGCTGTTTTTT
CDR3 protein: CASSKELAGAMNTGELFF

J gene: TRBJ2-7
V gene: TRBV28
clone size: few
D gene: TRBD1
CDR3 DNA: TGTGCCAGCAGTCTACAGGGGGGACGGGAGCAGTACTTC
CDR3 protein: CASSLQGGREQYF

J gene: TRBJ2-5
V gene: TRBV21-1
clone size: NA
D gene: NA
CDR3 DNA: TGTGCCAGCAGCAAGACTAGCGGGAGTTGGGAGACCCAGTACTTC
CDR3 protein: CASSKTSGSWETQYF

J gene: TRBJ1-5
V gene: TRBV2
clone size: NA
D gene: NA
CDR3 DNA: TGTGCCAGCACTCTTTATGAGGATCAGCCCCAGCATTTT
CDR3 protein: CASTLYEDQPQHF

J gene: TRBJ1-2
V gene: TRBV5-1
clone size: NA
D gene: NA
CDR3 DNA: TGCGCCAGCAGCTTCGGAGGTCTCGCTAACTATGGCTACACCTTC
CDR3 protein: CASSFGGLANYGYTF

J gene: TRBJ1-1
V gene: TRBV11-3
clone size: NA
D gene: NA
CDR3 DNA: TGTGCCAGCGGCTCCGGGACCAACACTGAAGCTTTCTTT
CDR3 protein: CASGSGTNTEAFF

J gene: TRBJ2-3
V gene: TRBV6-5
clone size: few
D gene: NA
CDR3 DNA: TGTGCCAGCAGTGCCGGTGGCGGGGCTGATACGCAGTATTTT
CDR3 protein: CASSAGGGADTQYF

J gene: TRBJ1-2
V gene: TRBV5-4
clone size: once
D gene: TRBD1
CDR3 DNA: TGTGCCAGCAGCTTGGCCGGGACAGGGGTTGGCTATGGCTACACCTTC
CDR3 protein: CASSLAGTGVGYGYTF

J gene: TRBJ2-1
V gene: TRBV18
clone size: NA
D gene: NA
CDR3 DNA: TGTGCCAGCTCACCTCGGCGGGAAAGTGCCAATGAGCAGTTCTTC
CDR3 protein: CASSPRRESANEQFF

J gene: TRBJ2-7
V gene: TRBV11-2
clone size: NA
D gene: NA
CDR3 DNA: TGTGCCAGCAGCCGAACCAGGGACTCCTACGAGCAGTACTTC
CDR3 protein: CASSRTRDSYEQYF

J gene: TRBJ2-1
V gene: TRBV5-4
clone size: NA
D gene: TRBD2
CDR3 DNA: TGTGCCAGCAGCCGGACTAGCGATTCCTACAATGAGCAGTTCTTC
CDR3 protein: CASSRTSDSYNEQFF

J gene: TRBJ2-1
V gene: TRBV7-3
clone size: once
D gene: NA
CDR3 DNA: TGTGCCAGCAGCTTCAATCTAGGGGCGGGTAGTCGGAATGAGCAGTTCTTC
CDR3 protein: CASSFNLGAGSRNEQFF

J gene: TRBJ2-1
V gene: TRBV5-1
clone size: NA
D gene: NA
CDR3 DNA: TGCGCCAGCAGCGGAAAGTGGGAGGCCTCCTACAATGAGCAGTTCTTC
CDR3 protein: CASSGKWEASYNEQFF

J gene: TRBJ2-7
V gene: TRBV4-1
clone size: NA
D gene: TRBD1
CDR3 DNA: TGCGCCAGCAGCCAAACCGACAGGGGGTACGAGCAGTACTTC
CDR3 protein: CASSQTDRGYEQYF

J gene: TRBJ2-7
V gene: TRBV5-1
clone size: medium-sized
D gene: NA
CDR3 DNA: TGCGCCAGCAGCTTCACCTACGAGCAGTACTTC
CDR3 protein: CASSFTYEQYF

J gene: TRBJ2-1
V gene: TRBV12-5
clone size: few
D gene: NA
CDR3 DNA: TGTGCTAGTGCAAAGAGGGACACGAATGAGCAGTTCTTC
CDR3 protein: CASAKRDTNEQFF